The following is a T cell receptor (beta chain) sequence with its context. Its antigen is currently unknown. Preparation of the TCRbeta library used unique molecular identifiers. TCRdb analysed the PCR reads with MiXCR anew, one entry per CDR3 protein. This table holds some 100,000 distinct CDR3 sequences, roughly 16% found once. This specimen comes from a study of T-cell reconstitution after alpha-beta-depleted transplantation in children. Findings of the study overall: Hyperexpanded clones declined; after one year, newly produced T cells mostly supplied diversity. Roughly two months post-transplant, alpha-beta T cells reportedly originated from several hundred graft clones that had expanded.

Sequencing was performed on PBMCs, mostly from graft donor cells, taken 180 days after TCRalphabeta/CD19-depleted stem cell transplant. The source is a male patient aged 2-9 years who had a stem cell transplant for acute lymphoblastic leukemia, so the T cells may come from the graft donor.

Here the CDR3 reads CAISEGSTNEKLFF. Here the CDR3 DNA reads TGTGCCATCAGCGAGGGGTCAACTAATGAAAAACTGTTTTTT. The gene calls are TRBV10-3 and TRBJ1-4; D might be TRBD1 (5 bases). CDR1 is ENHRY and CDR2 is SYGVKD in the germline V gene. V was cut by 6 bases and J by 0 bases, with 8 bases left in between. The CDR3 covers 14 residues.